What follows describes a single TCR beta chain. As yet, its antigen is unknown. The sample is drawn from a study of cytomegalovirus exposure and HLA in healthy donors. Study conclusions and caveats: A later analysis found common viral pathogens apparently linked to several of the most significant clusters.

Nominally healthy donors were sampled, though unrecorded immune exposures were likely. PCR amplification relied on 60 Vbeta primers (plus 13 Jbeta primers). TCRdb's copy holds only in-frame clones and misses some; the assay was immunoSEQ multiplex PCR. The sample contains around 50,000 clones, around 52% of which appear only once. Sequencing was carried out using PBMCs. This clonotype was sampled from a human donor in good health.

Here the CDR3 DNA reads TGTGCTAGTGGTTTGGTACCTTCGACACGAGGGAAAGAGACCCAGTACTTC. Its translation is CASGLVPSTRGKETQYF. The rearrangement uses TRBV12-5 and TRBJ2-5; D might be TRBD2 (5 bases). This CDR3 has 17 amino acids. Per the germline V gene, CDR1 is LGHNT and CDR2 is FRNRAP. V shed 0 bases and J shed 3 bases, with 17 bases lying between them.